Listed below are T cell receptor beta chains from one sample, sequenced in a study of control samples from healthy donors and cancer patients. Assay: immunoSEQ multiplex PCR; the TCRdb copy retains only in-frame clones and omits some. The sample shows about 230,000 clones, over 75% of them seen only once. Input material: PBMCs. The origin of the receptors is a woman aged 60-70 years with lung cancer. Both conserved end residues are part of each CDR3. Fields, in order: J gene, D gene, clone size, V gene, CDR3 length, CDR3 DNA, CDR3 protein. A D gene is named only where the DNA matches it firmly. A row's size may be missing; if present it is once, few, many or a size class.

TRBJ1-3 NA few TRBV3-1/TRBV3-2 11 TGTGCCAGCAGCGATTTAAACACCATATATTTT CASSDLNTIYF
TRBJ1-5 NA NA TRBV2 14 TGTGCCAGCAATTTGGCGGGGAGCAATCAGCCCCAGCATTTT CASNLAGSNQPQHF
TRBJ2-3 TRBD2 NA TRBV7-6 16 TGTGCCAGCAGCTTAGCGCCGGGCGGGGGGAAAGATACGCAGTATTTT CASSLAPGGGKDTQYF
TRBJ2-5 TRBD2 NA TRBV19 14 TGTGCCAGTAGTATTGCGGGGGGGAGAGAGACCCAGTACTTC CASSIAGGRETQYF
TRBJ1-3 NA NA TRBV7-8 15 TGTGCCAGCAGCTTAGCTGGGGATGGTGGAAACACCATATATTTT CASSLAGDGGNTIYF
TRBJ2-7 TRBD1 NA TRBV28 12 TGTGCCACCGCAGGACAGGCCCACGAGCAGTACTTC CATAGQAHEQYF
TRBJ1-4 NA once TRBV3-1/TRBV3-2 15 TGTGCCAGCAGCCCCCAGCCAGGACAAAATGAAAAACTGTTTTTT CASSPQPGQNEKLFF
TRBJ1-1 TRBD1 NA TRBV4-2 18 TGTGCCAGCAGCCAAGAAACGCCGGGACAGGGACTAAGCACTGAAGCTTTCTTT CASSQETPGQGLSTEAFF
TRBJ2-7 NA NA TRBV5-1 14 TGCGCCAGTAAAGCCGAGGCAAACTCCTACGAGCAGTACTTC CASKAEANSYEQYF
TRBJ2-1 NA NA TRBV5-1 16 TGCGCCAGCAGCTTGGCTCCCAGGGAATCCTACAATGAGCAGTTCTTC CASSLAPRESYNEQFF
TRBJ1-1 TRBD1 NA TRBV2 14 TGTGCCAGCAACACCGGGACAGCCAACACTGAAGCTTTCTTT CASNTGTANTEAFF
TRBJ2-7 NA once TRBV4-1 13 TGCGCCAGCAGCCAAGACGCCTCCTACGAGCAGTACTTC CASSQDASYEQYF
TRBJ1-6 NA NA TRBV7-2 11 TGTGCCAGCAGCCTTAATTCACCCCTCCACTTT CASSLNSPLHF
TRBJ2-1 TRBD2 NA TRBV3-1/TRBV3-2 16 TGTGCCAGCAGCCAAGATCCTAGCGGTACCTACAATGAGCAGTTCTTC CASSQDPSGTYNEQFF
TRBJ2-2 TRBD2 NA TRBV5-1 17 TGCGCCAGCAGCGACGGACTAGCGGGGACGAACACCGGGGAGCTGTTTTTT CASSDGLAGTNTGELFF
TRBJ1-5 NA NA TRBV19 17 TGTGCCAGTAGTATAGGCCCGGCGTGGGGAGGCAATCAGCCCCAGCATTTT CASSIGPAWGGNQPQHF
TRBJ1-2 NA NA TRBV7-8 12 TGTGCCAGCAGCCAGCAGAACTATGGCTACACCTTC CASSQQNYGYTF
TRBJ1-2 TRBD1 NA TRBV5-1 16 TGCGCCAGCAGCTTGGCCGGGACAGGGAGGGCCTATGGCTACACCTTC CASSLAGTGRAYGYTF
TRBJ2-7 NA NA TRBV10-3 12 TGTGCCATTCGGGACACGGGGGCCGAGCAGTACTTC CAIRDTGAEQYF
TRBJ2-7 NA few TRBV3-1/TRBV3-2 14 TGTGCCAGCAGCCAAGCATCGACACCGTACGAGCAGTACTTC CASSQASTPYEQYF
TRBJ1-5 NA NA TRBV6-5 13 TGTGCCAGCAGTCCTGAAGGGGGTCAGCCCCAGCATTTT CASSPEGGQPQHF
TRBJ2-1 NA NA TRBV5-8 14 TGTGCCAGCAGCCGACCCCGAAGCAACAATGAGCAGTTCTTC CASSRPRSNNEQFF
TRBJ1-2 NA many TRBV12-3/TRBV12-4 12 TGTGCCAGCAGCCGGGGTCCCGAAGGCTACACCTTC CASSRGPEGYTF
TRBJ2-3 TRBD2 NA TRBV5-1 17 TGCGCCAGCAGCTTGGCTGTAGCGGGAGGAGGTACAGATACGCAGTATTTT CASSLAVAGGGTDTQYF
TRBJ1-6 TRBD1 few TRBV7-9 15 TGTGCCAGCAGCCCTGACAGGGTCGCCAATTCACCCCTCCACTTT CASSPDRVANSPLHF
TRBJ1-5 TRBD1 NA TRBV20-1 14 TGCAGTGCTAGTGCCGGGACAGGCAATCAGCCCCAGCATTTT CSASAGTGNQPQHF
TRBJ2-2 NA once TRBV10-3 17 TGTGCCATCAGTGAGGGTTCGGGAGTGGGGGACACCGGGGAGCTGTTTTTT CAISEGSGVGDTGELFF
TRBJ1-1 NA NA TRBV5-1 13 TGCGCCAGCAGTCTAGAAGCTTGGACTGAAGCTTTCTTT CASSLEAWTEAFF
TRBJ2-3 TRBD2 once TRBV6-4 19 TGTGCCAGCAGAGCCCCGGGACTAGCGGGGGGACCTAGCACAGATACGCAGTATTTT CASRAPGLAGGPSTDTQYF
TRBJ2-5 NA few TRBV6-5 15 TGTGCCAGCAGTTACTCCCGGATAGGGGAAGAGACCCAGTACTTC CASSYSRIGEETQYF
TRBJ1-1 NA NA TRBV20-1 10 TGCAGTGCTACAGGGGTGGGAGCTTTCTTT CSATGVGAFF
TRBJ2-7 NA NA TRBV21-1 13 TGTGCCAGTCAAGGCAGGGTGGGATACGAGCAGTACTTC CASQGRVGYEQYF